Each of the 16 T cell receptor beta chains below was sequenced from the same sample in a study of blood T cells in healthy people across ages. A second roughly 6 to 12 cycle PCR used barcoded and J-beta primers. TCRdb itself ran the 5' RACE reads through MiXCR, one entry per CDR3 protein. The sample includes some 1.5 million distinct CDR3 sequences, 28% of them seen just once. Specimen: blood. These receptors were taken from a woman in her thirties in good health.

This clonotype was counted many times. The chain uses TRBV12-3 or TRBV12-4 and TRBJ2-3; TRBD2 matches at 10 bases. V was clipped by 6 bases and J by 0 bases; unmatched bases: 3. The CDR3 sequence is 15 residues long. CDR3 protein: CASSPTSGSTDTQYF. The CDR3 nucleotides are TGTGCCAGCAGCCCGACTAGCGGGAGCACAGATACGCAGTATTTT.

The chain employs TRBV19 and TRBJ2-1; 11 bases align to TRBD2. The CDR3 extends over 16 amino acids. The J segment lost 9 bases and the V segment lost 7 bases, leaving 14 bases of the junction unmatched. Germline V lookup: CDR1 LNHDA, CDR2 SQIVND (reference sequence). The CDR3 DNA sequence: TGTGCCAGTACCGATAGCGGGGGGGCCTCTACCGCTGAGCAGTTCTTC. This gives the protein CASTDSGGASTAEQFF.

As for this clonotype: A junction boundary mismatches the germline segment, possibly from a read error. The V and J genes are TRBV30 and TRBJ2-5; no reliable D call. The CDR3 has 11 amino acids. Germline V CDR1 and CDR2: GTSNPN, SVGIG (reference sequence). CDR3 loop: CTWSERETQYF. CDR3 coding DNA: TGTACCTGGAGTGAAAGAGAGACCCAGTACTTC.

This clonotype has a single count. A read error may explain this, as a much larger clone is one base away. This chain links TRBV18 with TRBJ2-1, with D possibly being TRBD1 or TRBD2 (5 bases each). From germline, CDR1 is KGHSH and CDR2 LQKENI. Trimming cost V 8 bases and J 4 bases, with 18 bases left between them. The CDR3 runs to 15 residues. CDR3 amino acids: CASPLVQGEYNEQFF. CDR3 nucleotides: TGTGCCAGCCCACTCGTTCAGGGAGAATACAATGAGCAGTTCTTC.

This clonotype was observed many times. The V gene is TRBV7-2, the J gene TRBJ1-2, with D unclear. Between the trimmed V and J ends, which lost 6 bases and 1 base, there was a span of 9 bases. The germline V gene has CDR1 SGHTA and CDR2 FQGNSA. This CDR3 is 13 amino acids long. The CDR3 bases are TGTGCCAGCAGGCAGGCAGATAACTATGGCTACACCTTC. It is translated as CASRQADNYGYTF.

Points on this clonotype: This may arise from a read error, as a much more abundant clone is one base away. V usage is TRBV5-4 and J usage is TRBJ2-3; 14 bases fit TRBD2. Germline loops: CDR1 SGHNT, CDR2 YYREEE (reference sequence). J gave up 1 base and V 3 bases, and 1 base lay outside the gene matches. There are 16 residues in the CDR3. The CDR3 spells CASSWGLAGGTDTQYF. DNA of the CDR3: TGTGCCAGCAGCTGGGGACTAGCGGGGGGCACAGATACGCAGTATTTT.

Regarding this clonotype: Germline and junction disagree at one end, which may indicate a read error. The chain employs TRBV20-1 and TRBJ1-1; tentative D call: TRBD1 (6 bases). This CDR3 contains 15 residues. Per germline, CDR1 DFQATT and CDR2 SNEGSKA (reference sequence). In DNA, the CDR3 is TGCAGTGCTAGCGTTTGGACAGCAATGAACACTGGAGCTTTCTTT. Translation gives CSASVWTAMNTGAFF.

Many counts were recorded for this clonotype. The chain recombines TRBV5-1 with TRBJ1-5, with no clear D. Germline loops: CDR1 SGHRS, CDR2 YFSETQ. This CDR3 spans 13 amino acids. V shed 8 bases and J shed 3 bases, with 12 bases lying between them. The CDR3 DNA is TGCGCCAGTGGGCCCTTTCCCAATCAGCCCCAGCATTTT. Translated: CASGPFPNQPQHF.

This clonotype was observed a handful of times. The V gene is TRBV11-2, the J gene TRBJ2-1; D is tentatively TRBD1 or TRBD2 (5 bases each). Looked up from germline, CDR1 is SGHAT and CDR2 is FQNNGV. The CDR3 consists of 16 residues. V lost 0 bases and J 4 bases, leaving 13 bases between the germline ends. Here the CDR3 reads CASSLDLGTLYNEQFF. The CDR3 DNA is TGTGCCAGCAGCTTAGATCTGGGGACCCTTTACAATGAGCAGTTCTTC.

This clonotype was detected only a few times. The chain carries TRBV10-3 and TRBJ2-5; TRBD2 agrees at 9 bases. The CDR3 loop spans 15 amino acids. Germline-derived CDR1 and CDR2 are ENHRY and SYGVKD. After removal of 0 bases from V and 3 bases from J, the junction contained 2 bases not matched to a gene. CDR3 sequence (DNA): TGTGCCATCAGTGAGTCCTGGACTAGCGAAGAGACCCAGTACTTC. Its protein product is CAISESWTSEETQYF.

In its sample, this clonotype was seen many times. The gene calls are TRBV4-1 and TRBJ2-1; TRBD2 matches 10 bases. Trimming removed 0 bases from V and 8 bases from J; junction bases left unmatched: 10. The CDR3 totals 17 residues. Germline loops: CDR1 MGHRA, CDR2 YSYEKL. CDR3 region: CASSQDPPSGGADEQFF. DNA of the CDR3: TGCGCCAGCAGCCAAGATCCGCCAAGCGGGGGGGCTGATGAGCAGTTCTTC.

Points on this clonotype: This may arise from a read error, as a much more abundant clone is one base away. V is TRBV9 and J is TRBJ2-4; 10 bases match TRBD1. CDR1 is SGDLS and CDR2 is YYNGEE in the germline V gene. The CDR3 totals 16 residues. Trimming at V came to 1 base and at J to 8 bases, leaving 9 bases not matched to a gene. In DNA form, the CDR3 reads TGTGCCAGCAGCGTAAGACCGGGACAGGGGTGGGACATTCAGTACTTC. It encodes CASSVRPGQGWDIQYF.

The chain recombines TRBV3-1 with TRBJ2-7; the D gene is possibly TRBD2 (6 bases). The germline V and J ends were trimmed by 4 bases and 4 bases, with 17 bases remaining between them. The CDR3 runs to 15 residues. The germline V gene encodes CDR1 LGHDT and CDR2 YNNKEL (reference sequence). CDR3 DNA: TGTGCCAGCAGCCCTTATGCGGGACCGGATTACGAGCAGTACTTC. Translating it yields CASSPYAGPDYEQYF.

The chain recombines TRBV25-1 with TRBJ2-1, with a tentative D call TRBD2 (7 bases). The tail of the sequence fits TRBJ2-7 better, so the J call may be wrong. From germline, CDR1 is MGHDK and CDR2 SYGVNS. CDR3 length equals 16 residues. CDR3 residues: CASSEPARGGRYEQYF. In nucleotides, the CDR3 is TGTGCCAGCAGTGAACCCGCTCGCGGGGGCCGCTACGAGCAGTACTTC.

V and J are TRBV15 and TRBJ2-1, with D perhaps matching TRBD1 or TRBD2 (5 bases each). Germline CDR1 reads LNHNV; CDR2 reads YYDKDF (reference sequence). Trimming shortened V by 5 bases and J by 4 bases, and 12 bases separated the two germline ends. CDR3 length equals 14 residues. CDR3 bases: TGTGCCACCAGCGGGACGGGACCTTACAATGAGCAGTTCTTC. Translation: CATSGTGPYNEQFF. The full variable domain, its missing parts supplied by reference TRBV15 and TRBJ2-1, is DAMVIQNPRYQVTQFGKPVTLSCSQTLNHNVMYWYQQKSSQAPKLLFHYYDKDFNNEADTPDNFQSRRPNTSFCFLDIRSPGLGDTAMYLCATSGTGPYNEQFFGPGTRLTVL.

A few counts support this clonotype. This rearrangement joins TRBV7-9 to TRBJ2-3; 9 nucleotides align to TRBD2. Germline V gene sequence: CDR1 SEHNR, CDR2 FQNEAQ (reference sequence). V dropped 3 bases and J dropped 0; count of bases not matched to a gene: 13. CDR3 length equals 19 residues. The chain's CDR3 is CASSFPTSGGKSSTDTQYF. CDR3 DNA sequence: TGTGCCAGCAGCTTCCCGACTAGCGGAGGGAAATCTAGCACAGATACGCAGTATTTT.